The rows below give T cell receptor beta chains drawn from one sample of a study of CD8 T cells in ankylosing spondylitis. MiXCR, applied by TCRdb to the 5' RACE reads, yields one record per CDR3 protein. The table includes approximately 150,000 distinct CDR3 sequences, under 55% detected once. Sequenced material: synovial fluid, either unsorted or a sorted T cell fraction (not recorded which). These receptors all come from a male donor with ankylosing spondylitis. Each CDR3 is given with its conserved first and last residue. D genes are given only for firm matches. Rows may omit the clone size; those that give it use once, few, many or a size class.

CDR3 DNA: TGTGCCAGCATTACCTACAGGGACAGGGGCACTGAAGCTTTCTTT; CDR3 protein: CASITYRDRGTEAFF; D gene: TRBD1; V gene: TRBV2; J gene: TRBJ1-1; clone size: .
CDR3 DNA: TGCAGTGCTAGGAACTTGCCAAATCGTTCACCCCTCCACTTT; CDR3 protein: CSARNLPNRSPLHF; D gene: .; V gene: TRBV20-1; J gene: TRBJ1-6; clone size: .
CDR3 DNA: TGTGCCAGCAGCGTAGGAGGAGCATCGGGGAATTCACCCCTCCACTTT; CDR3 protein: CASSVGGASGNSPLHF; D gene: .; V gene: TRBV9; J gene: TRBJ1-6; clone size: .
CDR3 DNA: TGCGCCAGCAGCCAAGCCCTCGGGACAGGGGCCTATAGCAATCAGCCCCAGCATTTT; CDR3 protein: CASSQALGTGAYSNQPQHF; D gene: TRBD1; V gene: TRBV4-3; J gene: TRBJ1-5; clone size: .
CDR3 DNA: TGTGCCATCAGTGAGTCGAGAACGGGGCCTCCGTTCTTC; CDR3 protein: CAISESRTGPPFF; D gene: .; V gene: TRBV10-3; J gene: TRBJ2-1; clone size: .
CDR3 DNA: TGCAGTGCTACTAGAGTGGGACTAGCGGGCAGCTACAATGAGCAGTTCTTC; CDR3 protein: CSATRVGLAGSYNEQFF; D gene: TRBD2; V gene: TRBV20-1; J gene: TRBJ2-1; clone size: few
CDR3 DNA: TGCAGTGCAAAAGACAGGGGGTGGACCGGGGAGCTGTTTTTT; CDR3 protein: CSAKDRGWTGELFF; D gene: TRBD1; V gene: TRBV20-1; J gene: TRBJ2-2; clone size: .
CDR3 DNA: TGCAGTTTCGTAGCGGGAGGCCTATCCTACGAGCAGTACTTC; CDR3 protein: CSFVAGGLSYEQYF; D gene: TRBD2; V gene: TRBV20-1; J gene: TRBJ2-7; clone size: .
CDR3 DNA: TGTGCTAGTGGTCCTAAGGCGTATAACACCGGGGAGCTGTTTTTT; CDR3 protein: CASGPKAYNTGELFF; D gene: .; V gene: TRBV12-5; J gene: TRBJ2-2; clone size: .
CDR3 DNA: TGTGCCAGCAGCTTAGTTTGGGCTAGCGAAGTCCTCCCGAACACCGGGGAGCTGTTTTTT; CDR3 protein: CASSLVWASEVLPNTGELFF; D gene: .; V gene: TRBV7-8; J gene: TRBJ2-2; clone size: few
CDR3 DNA: TGCAGTGCTTTCGTTAGGCTCGAGGTTGAGCAGTTCTTC; CDR3 protein: CSAFVRLEVEQFF; D gene: .; V gene: TRBV20-1; J gene: TRBJ2-1; clone size: .
CDR3 DNA: TGTGCCACCCGTAGCCCGGGTCAGAACCACAATGAGCAGTTCTTC; CDR3 protein: CATRSPGQNHNEQFF; D gene: .; V gene: TRBV10-3; J gene: TRBJ2-1; clone size: .
CDR3 DNA: TGTGCCAGCAGCCAAGTCCTTGAGGGGGGTAATCAGCCCCAGCATTTT; CDR3 protein: CASSQVLEGGNQPQHF; D gene: .; V gene: TRBV4-2; J gene: TRBJ1-5; clone size: .
CDR3 DNA: TGCAGTGCTTCACACGGGGGGGCGGTGACCCAGTACTTC; CDR3 protein: CSASHGGAVTQYF; D gene: TRBD2; V gene: TRBV20-1; J gene: TRBJ2-5; clone size: .
CDR3 DNA: TGTGCCAGCCAAGCCTGGGAGGGGACTGAAGCTTTCTTT; CDR3 protein: CASQAWEGTEAFF; D gene: .; V gene: TRBV12-3/TRBV12-4; J gene: TRBJ1-1; clone size: few
CDR3 DNA: TGTGCCAGCAGCTCTAGCGGGAAGAGTTACACCGGGGAGCTGTTTTTT; CDR3 protein: CASSSSGKSYTGELFF; D gene: TRBD2; V gene: TRBV7-9; J gene: TRBJ2-2; clone size: .
CDR3 DNA: TGTGCCAGCAGGGAGGGATTCGCCTACAATGAGCAGTTCTTC; CDR3 protein: CASREGFAYNEQFF; D gene: .; V gene: TRBV12-3/TRBV12-4; J gene: TRBJ2-1; clone size: few
CDR3 DNA: TGTGCCAGCAGCAAACGGGACAGGGTTTCGCACACTGAAGCTTTCTTT; CDR3 protein: CASSKRDRVSHTEAFF; D gene: .; V gene: TRBV21-1; J gene: TRBJ1-1; clone size: .